Below are 25 T cell receptor beta chains sequenced from a single sample in a study of blood T cell repertoires in COVID-19. Sequenced by immunoSEQ multiplex PCR; TCRdb stores in-frame clones only, minus some. Among over 60,000 clones listed, around 77% were seen once. The sequenced sample was peripheral blood. The receptors stem from a man at least 80 years old with active or convalescent COVID-19.

The chain has TRBV19 and TRBJ1-4; the match to TRBD1 covers 7 bases. J gave up 7 bases and V 5 bases, and 13 bases lay outside the gene matches. CDR3 length: 16 amino acids. Germline CDR1 and CDR2: LNHDA and SQIVND (reference sequence). The CDR3 nucleotides read TGTGCCAGTAGTGGCAAGAGACAGGGTCGGGGTGAAAAACTGTTTTTT. Protein: CASSGKRQGRGEKLFF.

The rearrangement joins TRBV19 to TRBJ2-3; 7 bases agree with TRBD2. Germline assignment: CDR1 LNHDA and CDR2 SQIVND (reference sequence). V lost 5 bases, J lost 2 bases, and 10 bases stayed unmatched. This CDR3 region has 16 residues. The CDR3 DNA is TGTGCCAGTAGTCCGACGACTAGCTCCTACACAGATACGCAGTATTTT. Translation gives CASSPTTSSYTDTQYF.

The rearrangement uses TRBV11-2 and TRBJ1-5, with TRBD1 matching over 9 bases. Germline CDR1 and CDR2: SGHAT and FQNNGV. J lost 2 bases, V lost 1 base, and 0 bases had no gene match. The CDR3 spans 15 residues. In DNA form, the CDR3 reads TGTGCCAGCAGCTTAGGGACAGGGGGCAATCAGCCCCAGCATTTT. Translation gives CASSLGTGGNQPQHF.

The chain is built from TRBV11-1 and TRBJ2-7; unclear D gene. Germline CDR1 SGHAT, CDR2 FQDESV (reference sequence). V was cut by 1 base and J by 6 bases, with 10 bases left in between. CDR3 length: 13 residues. Here the CDR3 DNA reads TGTGCCAGCAGCTTAGGCAACTCGCGCGAGCAGTACTTC. This gives the protein CASSLGNSREQYF.

CDR3 bases: TGTGCCAGTAGTATATTGGGCGACAACTCTGGAAACACCATATATTTT. It encodes CASSILGDNSGNTIYF. The chain links TRBV19 to TRBJ1-3; D is unclear. Between the trimmed V and J ends, which lost 2 bases and 0 bases, there was a span of 11 bases. The length of the CDR3 is 16 residues. Germline values: CDR1 LNHDA, CDR2 SQIVND (reference sequence).

This clone was recorded a few times. The J gene is TRBJ2-7, the V gene TRBV30, with 7 positions matching TRBD1. The CDR3 spans 13 residues. J gave up 4 bases and V 4 bases, and 7 bases lay outside the gene matches. CDR1 and CDR2 from the germline V gene are GTSNPN and SVGIG (reference sequence). Here the CDR3 DNA reads TGTGCCTGGAAGCCGGACAGGCGGTACGAGCAGTACTTC. Translation: CAWKPDRRYEQYF.

The chain combines TRBV4-1 with TRBJ1-3, with D unresolved. Germline CDR1 reads MGHRA; CDR2 reads YSYEKL. V was trimmed by 4 bases and J by 4 bases, leaving 8 bases between them. The CDR3 is made up of 13 amino acids. Here the CDR3 DNA reads TGCGCCAGCAGCCCAGAGGAGGGAAACACCATATATTTT. This gives the protein CASSPEEGNTIYF.

This clone was counted only a few times. This sequence joins TRBV5-6 and TRBJ2-6; D may be TRBD2 (5 bases). There are 17 residues in the CDR3. Trimming took 2 bases from V and 2 from J, leaving 14 bases between them. Per the germline V gene, CDR1 is SGHDT and CDR2 is YYEEEE. The CDR3 region is CASSLREGITGANVLTF. The CDR3 DNA sequence: TGTGCCAGCAGCTTAAGAGAGGGTATAACTGGGGCCAACGTCCTGACTTTC.

This clone was seen a handful of times. The chain recombines TRBV2 with TRBJ1-2, with a possible D match to TRBD1 (6 bases). This CDR3 contains 15 residues. Trimming shortened V by 3 bases and J by 3 bases, and 14 bases separated the two germline ends. In germline, CDR1 is SNHLY, CDR2 FYNNEI. CDR3 sequence reads: CASSDTVGTYYGYTF. CDR3 coding DNA: TGTGCCAGCAGTGACACCGTAGGGACATACTATGGCTACACCTTC.

This rearrangement joins TRBV2 to TRBJ1-5; the match to TRBD1 covers 10 bases. There are 14 residues in the CDR3. V shed 6 bases and J 7 bases; nucleotides not matched to a gene: 6. Germline V gene lookup returns CDR1 SNHLY and CDR2 FYNNEI. The chain's CDR3 is CASRDDRGRQPQHF. The CDR3 DNA follows: TGTGCCAGCAGAGACGACAGGGGGCGGCAGCCCCAGCATTTT.

The chain has TRBV14 and TRBJ2-3; TRBD2 matches at 9 bases. V dropped 1 base and J dropped 8; count of bases not matched to a gene: 7. There are 15 residues in the CDR3. Germline values: CDR1 SGHDN, CDR2 FVKESK. CDR3 sequence reads: CASSQGGRDSGTQYF. DNA for the CDR3: TGTGCCAGCAGCCAAGGCGGGAGGGACAGCGGTACGCAGTATTTT.

The CDR3 DNA follows: TGTGCCAGCGGACCGCTAGGGGGAGTCTACGAGCAGTACTTC. This translates into CASGPLGGVYEQYF. This chain joins TRBV9 and TRBJ2-7; perhaps TRBD1 as D (6 bases). With 7 bases removed from V and 3 bases from J, the gap between germline ends came to 17 bases. There are 14 residues in the CDR3. CDR1 is SGDLS, CDR2 YYNGEE, per germline. The full variable domain, with the rest looked up from reference TRBV9 and TRBJ2-7, is DSGVTQTPKHLITATGQRVTLRCSPRSGDLSVYWYQQSLDQGLQFLIQYYNGEERAKGNILERFSAQQFPDLHSELNLSSLELGDSALYFCASGPLGGVYEQYFGPGTRLTVT.

V is TRBV5-1 and J is TRBJ2-5, with TRBD2 as a possible D gene (6 bases). Per germline, CDR1 SGHRS and CDR2 YFSETQ. Trimming left V 7 bases short and J 2 bases short, with 15 bases between. CDR3 length: 14 residues. The CDR3 loop reads CASGTRGVQETQYF. CDR3 coding DNA: TGCGCCAGCGGGACTCGCGGGGTTCAAGAGACCCAGTACTTC. The variable domain in full, completed from reference TRBV5-1 and TRBJ2-5, reads KAGVTQTPRYLIKTRGQQVTLSCSPISGHRSVSWYQQTPGQGLQFLFEYFSETQRNKGNFPGRFSGRQFSNSRSEMNVSTLELGDSALYLCASGTRGVQETQYFGPGTRLLVL.

This clone was recorded a few times. The genes are TRBV28 and TRBJ1-2; tentatively, D is TRBD1 (6 bases). CDR1 MDHEN and CDR2 SYDVKM come from the germline V gene. The CDR3 sequence is 13 residues long. V was shortened by 10 bases and J by 8 bases, with 20 bases between the two germline ends. This chain's CDR3 is CATLLTGKEGYTF. DNA for the CDR3: TGTGCCACCTTATTAACAGGGAAAGAAGGCTACACCTTC.

DNA for the CDR3: TGTGCCAGCAGAAGCGGGTTTAGCACAGATACGCAGTATTTT. Its protein product is CASRSGFSTDTQYF. V and J are TRBV27 and TRBJ2-3, with D possibly matching TRBD2 (6 bases). Germline V gives CDR1 MNHEY, CDR2 SMNVEV (reference sequence). The V end was cut by 6 bases, the J end by 0 bases, with 10 bases between. There are 14 residues in the CDR3.

The chain employs TRBV11-2 and TRBJ2-7; 11 nucleotides align to TRBD2. The length of the CDR3 is 15 residues. The germline V gene has CDR1 SGHAT and CDR2 FQNNGV. Trimming removed 5 bases from V and 3 bases from J; junction bases left unmatched: 6. CDR3 DNA sequence: TGTGCCAGCAGCCTACAGGGACTAGCGGTCTACGAGCAGTACTTC. As protein: CASSLQGLAVYEQYF.

This rearrangement joins TRBV10-3 to TRBJ1-1, with TRBD1 matching 8 bases. Unmatched junction bases numbered 7, after V lost 3 bases and J lost 4 bases. The CDR3 is 15 amino acids. The germline gives CDR1 ENHRY, CDR2 SYGVKD. CDR3 residues: CAISDSTTGGTEAFF. In DNA form, the CDR3 reads TGTGCCATCAGTGATTCTACTACAGGGGGCACTGAAGCTTTCTTT.

The rearrangement joins TRBV18 to TRBJ2-5; no clear D gene. The CDR3 loop spans 13 amino acids. The germline V gene has CDR1 KGHSH and CDR2 LQKENI. V was cut by 0 bases and J by 5 bases, with 7 bases left in between. As DNA, the CDR3 is TGTGCCAGCTCACCACCCAGTGTCGAGACCCAGTACTTC. It translates to CASSPPSVETQYF. Together with reference TRBV18 and TRBJ2-5, the CDR3 gives the full variable domain: NAGVMQNPRHLVRRRGQEARLRCSPMKGHSHVYWYRQLPEEGLKFMVYLQKENIIDESGMPKERFSAEFPKEGPSILRIQQVVRGDSAAYFCASSPPSVETQYFGPGTRLLVL.

This clone was counted only a few times. This sequence joins TRBV9 and TRBJ2-7, with D tentatively TRBD2 (5 bases). The CDR3 runs 15 residues. The V and J ends lost 4 bases and 3 bases respectively, with 17 bases between them. The germline V gene has CDR1 SGDLS and CDR2 YYNGEE. The CDR3 protein is CASSLGRGPDYEQYF. In DNA, the CDR3 is TGTGCCAGCAGCCTCGGAAGAGGGCCGGACTACGAGCAGTACTTC.

The chain recombines TRBV6-1 with TRBJ1-5; unclear D gene. The V end lost 2 bases, the J end lost 1 base, and 15 bases lay between the germline ends. The germline CDR1 and CDR2 sequences are MNHNS and SASEGT. The CDR3 has 17 amino acids. For the CDR3, the DNA is TGTGCCAGCAGTGAATCGGGAACGACATTAAGCAATCAGCCCCAGCATTTT. It specifies CASSESGTTLSNQPQHF.

The chain recombines TRBV28 with TRBJ2-3, with D possibly TRBD1 on 6 matching bases. CDR3 length equals 16 residues. The V gene lost 2 bases and the J gene lost 2 bases, with 14 bases spanning the gap. Germline V gene lookup returns CDR1 MDHEN and CDR2 SYDVKM. CDR3 protein: CASSLTGLAATDTQYF. Written as DNA, the CDR3 is TGTGCCAGCAGTTTAACAGGGCTAGCTGCCACAGATACGCAGTATTTT.

The J gene is TRBJ2-3, the V gene TRBV4-2, with a possible D match to TRBD2 (6 bases). The germline V gene has CDR1 LGHNA and CDR2 YNFKEQ. This CDR3 spans 16 amino acids. The germline V and J ends were trimmed by 0 bases and 0 bases, with 10 bases remaining between them. CDR3 amino acids: CASSQDWRGSTDTQYF. The CDR3, as DNA: TGTGCCAGCAGCCAAGATTGGCGGGGCAGCACAGATACGCAGTATTTT.

V is TRBV2 and J is TRBJ2-1; D is possibly TRBD1 (6 bases). V lost 10 bases to trimming and J lost 0 bases, with 13 bases between them. The CDR3 consists of 14 residues. The germline CDR1 and CDR2 sequences are SNHLY and FYNNEI. CDR3 sequence (DNA): TGTGCCATAGACGGACAGAGCTCCTACAATGAGCAGTTCTTC. Its translation is CAIDGQSSYNEQFF.

This clone was detected many times. One junction end does not reproduce the germline sequence, and a read error may be involved. Other DNA variants within this sample encode the same CDR3. The V gene is TRBV7-7, the J gene TRBJ2-5; 8 bases map to TRBD1. The germline V gene encodes CDR1 SSHAT and CDR2 FNYEAQ (reference sequence). This CDR3 spans 15 amino acids. Here the CDR3 DNA reads TGTGCTAGCAGCACAGGACAGGGTGGCCAAGAGACCCAGTACTTC. This sequence encodes CASSTGQGGQETQYF. Full variable domain (outside the CDR3, taken from reference TRBV7-7 and TRBJ2-5): GAGVSQSPRYKVTKRGQDVTLRCDPISSHATLYWYQQALGQGPEFLTYFNYEAQPDKSGLPSDRFSAERPEGSISTLTIQRTEQRDSAMYRCASSTGQGGQETQYFGPGTRLLVL.

The genes are TRBV2 and TRBJ2-1; tentative D call: TRBD2 (6 bases). The CDR3 covers 13 residues. In germline, CDR1 is SNHLY, CDR2 FYNNEI. The V end lost 7 bases, the J end lost 10 bases, and 17 bases lay between the germline ends. The CDR3 is CASKRAPPGEQFF. The CDR3 DNA reads as TGTGCCAGCAAGCGGGCTCCTCCTGGGGAGCAGTTCTTC.